This T cell receptor (beta chain) was identified during a study of cytomegalovirus exposure and HLA in healthy donors. The PCR used 60 Vbeta and 13 Jbeta primers. Using immunoSEQ multiplex PCR, the repertoire was profiled, and TCRdb retains in-frame clones only, with some absent. The data show 90,000 to 130,000 clones, with roughly 80% seen just once and 22% held by the top ten. Germline V gene lookup returns CDR1 KGHSY and CDR2 FQNENV. V was trimmed by 1 base and J by 4 bases, leaving 10 bases between them. The CDR3 is 15 amino acids. The chain is built from TRBV16 and TRBJ2-2, with D possibly matching TRBD1 (6 bases). Input material: PBMCs. This TCR was recovered from a man younger than 45 in good health and CMV-seropositive. CDR3 sequence: CASSQFPRGTGELFF. CDR3 in DNA: TGTGCCAGCAGCCAATTCCCCAGGGGCACCGGGGAGCTGTTTTTT.